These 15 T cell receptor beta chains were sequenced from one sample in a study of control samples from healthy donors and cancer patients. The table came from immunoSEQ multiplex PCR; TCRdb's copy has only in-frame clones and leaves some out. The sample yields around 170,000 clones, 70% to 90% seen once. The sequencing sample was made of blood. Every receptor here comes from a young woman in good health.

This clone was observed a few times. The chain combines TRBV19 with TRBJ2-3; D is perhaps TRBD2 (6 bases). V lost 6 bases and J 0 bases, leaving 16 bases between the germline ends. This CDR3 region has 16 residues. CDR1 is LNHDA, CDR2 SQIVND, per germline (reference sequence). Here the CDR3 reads CASSGDFSPSTDTQYF. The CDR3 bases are TGTGCCAGTAGCGGGGACTTTTCTCCTAGCACAGATACGCAGTATTTT.

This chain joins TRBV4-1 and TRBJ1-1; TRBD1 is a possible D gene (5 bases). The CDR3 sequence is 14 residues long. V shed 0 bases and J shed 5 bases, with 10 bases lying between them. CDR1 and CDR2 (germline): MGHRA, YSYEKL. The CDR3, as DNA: TGCGCCAGCAGCCAAGAGGGCTGGGGGACTGAAGCTTTCTTT. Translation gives CASSQEGWGTEAFF.

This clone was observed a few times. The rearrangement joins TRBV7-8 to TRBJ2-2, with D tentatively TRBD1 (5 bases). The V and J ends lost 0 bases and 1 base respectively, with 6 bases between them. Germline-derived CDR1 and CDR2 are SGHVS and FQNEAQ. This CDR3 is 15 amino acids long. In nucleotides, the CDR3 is TGTGCCAGCAGCTTAGCAGGGGTGAACACCGGGGAGCTGTTTTTT. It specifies CASSLAGVNTGELFF.

The CDR3 sequence: CASSPDGAGNTIYF. The CDR3 region has the DNA TGTGCCAGCAGCCCCGACGGGGCTGGAAACACCATATATTTT. This chain links TRBV9 with TRBJ1-3; D unresolved. The CDR3 runs to 14 residues. V lost 4 bases and J lost 2, with 10 bases in between. Germline lookup yields CDR1 SGDLS and CDR2 YYNGEE. Combining the CDR3 with reference TRBV9 and TRBJ1-3 gives the whole variable domain DSGVTQTPKHLITATGQRVTLRCSPRSGDLSVYWYQQSLDQGLQFLIQYYNGEERAKGNILERFSAQQFPDLHSELNLSSLELGDSALYFCASSPDGAGNTIYFGEGSWLTVV.

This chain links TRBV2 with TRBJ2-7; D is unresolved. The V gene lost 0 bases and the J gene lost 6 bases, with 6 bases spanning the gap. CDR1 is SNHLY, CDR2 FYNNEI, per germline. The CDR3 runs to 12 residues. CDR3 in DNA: TGTGCCAGCAGTGAAGCGGCAGGCGAGCAGTACTTC. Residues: CASSEAAGEQYF.

CDR3 protein: CASSQDWGSYNEQFF. The CDR3 DNA follows: TGCGCCAGCAGCCAGGACTGGGGTTCCTACAATGAGCAGTTCTTC. The chain uses TRBV5-1 and TRBJ2-1, with TRBD2 as a possible D gene (5 bases). The CDR3 loop spans 15 amino acids. In germline, CDR1 is SGHRS, CDR2 YFSETQ. V gave up 4 bases and J gave up 1 base, with 12 bases separating them.

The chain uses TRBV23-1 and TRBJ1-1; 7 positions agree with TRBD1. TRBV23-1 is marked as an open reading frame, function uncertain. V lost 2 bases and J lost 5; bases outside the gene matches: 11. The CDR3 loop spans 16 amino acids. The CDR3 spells CASSQHKNRGETEAFF. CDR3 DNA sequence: TGCGCCAGCAGTCAACACAAAAACAGGGGCGAGACTGAAGCTTTCTTT.

The CDR3 here is CASSEGMGVYEQYF. CDR3 in DNA: TGTGCCAGCAGTGAAGGGATGGGCGTTTACGAGCAGTACTTC. This chain joins TRBV6-1 and TRBJ2-7, with D hard to call. This CDR3 has 14 amino acids. V lost 1 base, J lost 4 bases, and 11 bases lay in between. Germline CDR1 and CDR2: MNHNS and SASEGT.

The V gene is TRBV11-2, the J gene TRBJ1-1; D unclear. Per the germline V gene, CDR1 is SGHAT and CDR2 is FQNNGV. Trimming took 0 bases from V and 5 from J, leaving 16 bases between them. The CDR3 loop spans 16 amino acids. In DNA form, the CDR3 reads TGTGCCAGCAGCTTAGATTCTCCAGGAGGAAGGACTGAAGCTTTCTTT. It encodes CASSLDSPGGRTEAFF.

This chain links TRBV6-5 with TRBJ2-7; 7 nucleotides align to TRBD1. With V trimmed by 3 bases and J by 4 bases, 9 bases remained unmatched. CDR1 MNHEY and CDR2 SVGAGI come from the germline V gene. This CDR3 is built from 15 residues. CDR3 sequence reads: CASSYVGTAFYEQYF. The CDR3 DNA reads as TGTGCCAGCAGTTATGTTGGGACAGCTTTTTACGAGCAGTACTTC.

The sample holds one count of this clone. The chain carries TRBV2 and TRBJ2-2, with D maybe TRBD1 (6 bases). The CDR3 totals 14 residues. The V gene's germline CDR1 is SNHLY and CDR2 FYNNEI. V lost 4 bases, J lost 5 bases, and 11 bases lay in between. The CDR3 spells CASSGRQGTGELFF. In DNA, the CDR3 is TGTGCCAGCAGTGGTCGGCAGGGGACCGGGGAGCTGTTTTTT.

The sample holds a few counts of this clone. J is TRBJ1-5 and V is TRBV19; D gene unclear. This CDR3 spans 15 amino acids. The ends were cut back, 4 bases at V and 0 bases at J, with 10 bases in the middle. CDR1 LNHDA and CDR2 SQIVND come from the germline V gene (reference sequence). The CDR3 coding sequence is TGTGCCAGTAGTAGTCAGAAAAATAGCAATCAGCCCCAGCATTTT. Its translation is CASSSQKNSNQPQHF.

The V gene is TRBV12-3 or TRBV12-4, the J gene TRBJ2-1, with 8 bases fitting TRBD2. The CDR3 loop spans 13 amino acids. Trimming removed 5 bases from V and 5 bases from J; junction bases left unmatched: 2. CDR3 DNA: TGTGCCAGCAGTCGGACTAGCAACAATGAGCAGTTCTTC. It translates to CASSRTSNNEQFF.

The CDR3 bases are TGTGCCAGTAGTAGGGGGCAACAGTTCCTCAATCAGCCCCAGCATTTT. Translation: CASSRGQQFLNQPQHF. The rearrangement links TRBV19 to TRBJ1-5, with a possible D match to TRBD1 (6 bases). V gave up 4 bases and J gave up 3 bases, with 16 bases separating them. The CDR3 spans 16 residues. Per germline, CDR1 LNHDA and CDR2 SQIVND (reference sequence).

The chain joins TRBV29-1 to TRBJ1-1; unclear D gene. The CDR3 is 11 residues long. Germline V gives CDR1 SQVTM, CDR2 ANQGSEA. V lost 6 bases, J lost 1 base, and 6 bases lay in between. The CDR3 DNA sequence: TGCAGCGTAACTCGGAACACTGAAGCTTTCTTT. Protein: CSVTRNTEAFF.